Listed below are T cell receptor beta chains from one sample, sequenced in a study of shared clonotypes between healthy human individuals. This table comes from immunoSEQ multiplex PCR, and its TCRdb copy is limited to in-frame clones, with some not included. The sample holds some 2,100,000 clones, roughly 91% seen once. Specimen: naive CD8+ T cells from PBMCs. The receptors derive from a man younger than 30 in good health. Some clones in this sample may be carry-over from other donors' samples. CDR3s include the opening cysteine and the closing phenylalanine or tryptophan. A D gene is named only where the DNA matches it firmly. Size tells how often a clone was seen (once, few, many) or the class of an expanded clone, and some rows leave it out.

V	J	size	D	DNA	CDR3
TRBV30	TRBJ1-2	.	.	TGTGCCTGGAGCGACCCCCAGGAAGCCTGGCGGATCTATGGCTACACCTTC	CAWSDPQEAWRIYGYTF
TRBV27	TRBJ2-1	.	.	TGTGCCAGCAGTCCGGGACCACTGGTGCTGGGCTCCTACAATGAGCAGTTCTTC	CASSPGPLVLGSYNEQFF
TRBV7-9	TRBJ2-4	few	.	TGTGCCAGCAGCCAGAGGGCCGGTTTAGCCAAAAACATTCAGTACTTC	CASSQRAGLAKNIQYF
TRBV30	TRBJ1-4	.	.	TGTGCCTGGGCTACGACTAATGAAAAACTGTTTTTT	CAWATTNEKLFF
TRBV7-9	TRBJ2-3	.	.	TGTGCCAGCAGCGCAGGCCCGGGGCAACGCACAGATACGCAGTATTTT	CASSAGPGQRTDTQYF
TRBV28	TRBJ2-7	.	.	TGTGCCAGCAGTTGGGAAGGCGGGTCCTACGAGCAGTACTTC	CASSWEGGSYEQYF
TRBV5-4	TRBJ2-7	.	.	TGTGCCAGCAGCTTGGGAGGTGGATACGAGCAGTACTTC	CASSLGGGYEQYF
TRBV28	TRBJ2-7	.	.	TGTGCCAGCAGAGACCACCGGGCGGGCGGCGACGAGCAGTACTTC	CASRDHRAGGDEQYF
TRBV28	TRBJ2-1	.	.	TGTGCCAGCAGAAAGGGACCTCCTGTGGAGCAGTTCTTC	CASRKGPPVEQFF
TRBV18	TRBJ2-7	.	TRBD2	TGTGCCAGCTCACCAAGGGGCGGGGGGACCTACGAGCAGTACTTC	CASSPRGGGTYEQYF
TRBV13	TRBJ2-7	.	.	TGTGCCAGCAGCTTAGGGGCCGACACCTACTACGAGCAGTACTTC	CASSLGADTYYEQYF
TRBV19	TRBJ1-1	.	.	TGTGCCAGTGGGATGGAGGGGTTGAACACTGAAGCTTTCTTT	CASGMEGLNTEAFF
TRBV11-2	TRBJ2-1	.	.	TGTGCCAGCAGCCTTTGGGGCAATGAGCAGTTCTTC	CASSLWGNEQFF
TRBV30	TRBJ1-2	.	TRBD1	TGTGCCTGGAGTTGGGACAGGGCTAATGGCTACACCTTC	CAWSWDRANGYTF
TRBV30	TRBJ1-6	.	.	TGTGCCTGGAGTGAGGGGGGAATGGGTTCACCCCTCCACTTT	CAWSEGGMGSPLHF
TRBV18	TRBJ1-1	.	.	TGTGCCAGCTCACCAACCAGGGCGGGGGCTGAAGCTTTCTTT	CASSPTRAGAEAFF
TRBV7-6	TRBJ2-5	.	.	TGTGCCAGCAGCTTACGGACGGCCGCCGGCAGGGAGACCCAGTACTTC	CASSLRTAAGRETQYF
TRBV27	TRBJ1-5	.	.	TGTGCCAGCAGACCCCGACAGTTGAGCAATCAGCCCCAGCATTTT	CASRPRQLSNQPQHF
TRBV11-2	TRBJ1-3	.	.	TGTGCCAGCAGCCCCACGAGGGTGACGCCCGACTACTCTGGAAACACCATATATTTT	CASSPTRVTPDYSGNTIYF
TRBV6-6	TRBJ1-5	.	.	TGTGCCAGCAGTTACTCGACAGGTGGGAATCAGCCCCAGCATTTT	CASSYSTGGNQPQHF
TRBV28	TRBJ2-7	.	TRBD1	TGTGCCAGCAGTCCCTTAGACAGGGGGCTTCCCTACGAGCAGTACTTC	CASSPLDRGLPYEQYF
TRBV10-3	TRBJ1-1	.	.	TGTGCCATCGGAACAGCGAACACTGAAGCTTTCTTT	CAIGTANTEAFF